The 17 T cell receptor beta chains below come from one sample, sequenced in a study of technical replicates of blood from several donors. TCRdb's table, derived via immunoSEQ multiplex PCR, lists solely in-frame clones and lacks some. There are around 30,000 clones in the sample; around nine tenths occur only once, and roughly 4% lies in the top ten. The sequenced material came from PBMCs. The receptor set was obtained from a human donor in good health. Some clones in this sample may be carry-over from other donors' samples.

The chain uses TRBV6-6 and TRBJ2-5, with D perhaps matching TRBD1 (6 bases). Germline lookup yields CDR1 MNHNY and CDR2 SVGAGI (reference sequence). Deletions cut 6 bases from V and 3 bases from J, with 8 bases between. The CDR3 totals 12 residues. Here the CDR3 DNA reads TGTGCCAGCAGACGGACAGAAGAGACCCAGTACTTC. It yields the protein CASRRTEETQYF.

V usage is TRBV6-6 and J usage is TRBJ1-3; 7 positions agree with TRBD1. Germline V gives CDR1 MNHNY, CDR2 SVGAGI (reference sequence). The CDR3 covers 15 residues. Trimming cost V 6 bases and J 4 bases; bases outside gene matches: 9. Written as DNA, the CDR3 is TGTGCCAGCAGCCGCGACAGGGTGGTCGGAAACACCATATATTTT. Translating it yields CASSRDRVVGNTIYF.

The chain joins TRBV11-3 to TRBJ2-2; D is perhaps TRBD2 (5 bases). The germline CDR1 and CDR2 sequences are SGHNT and YENEEA. This CDR3 has 14 amino acids. V lost 6 bases, J lost 7 bases, and 15 bases lay in between. CDR3 loop: CASRRTGSGGELFF. CDR3 sequence (DNA): TGTGCCAGCAGGAGAACGGGGTCCGGCGGGGAGCTGTTTTTT.

The chain joins TRBV5-1 to TRBJ2-5; no firm D call. Per germline, CDR1 SGHRS and CDR2 YFSETQ. This CDR3 spans 14 amino acids. Trimming pared 1 base from V and 1 base from J, leaving 8 bases between. CDR3 nucleotide sequence: TGCGCCAGCAGCTTGTTGACTGCCCAAGAGACCCAGTACTTC. Amino acid sequence: CASSLLTAQETQYF.

The V call is TRBV19, the J call TRBJ1-1; 8 positions match TRBD1. This CDR3 contains 15 residues. The J segment lost 4 bases and the V segment lost 6 bases, leaving 10 bases of the junction unmatched. Germline V gene sequence: CDR1 LNHDA, CDR2 SQIVND (reference sequence). The CDR3 loop reads CASRPGTGMTTEAFF. CDR3 nucleotide sequence: TGTGCCAGTAGACCCGGGACAGGCATGACCACTGAAGCTTTCTTT.

This chain links TRBV29-1 with TRBJ2-7; maybe TRBD1 (5 bases). The ends were cut back, 4 bases at V and 3 bases at J, with 10 bases in the middle. The CDR3 sequence is 12 residues long. Germline CDR1 SQVTM, CDR2 ANQGSEA. The DNA for the CDR3 is TGCAGCGTTGCACAGGATCTCTACGAGCAGTACTTC. It yields the protein CSVAQDLYEQYF.

The chain couples TRBV7-8 to TRBJ2-7, with D possibly TRBD1 on 6 matching bases. V lost 6 bases and J lost 7, with 13 bases in between. Germline values: CDR1 SGHVS, CDR2 FQNEAQ. The CDR3 totals 12 residues. CDR3 amino acids: CASRNRAGEQYF. CDR3 DNA sequence: TGTGCCAGCAGAAACAGGGCGGGTGAGCAGTACTTC.

V gene TRBV7-2 combines with J gene TRBJ2-1; 14 bases match TRBD2. The germline CDR1 and CDR2 sequences are SGHTA and FQGNSA. The CDR3 is 17 amino acids. With 2 bases clipped from V and 7 bases from J, the junction kept 7 bases outside the gene matches. CDR3 nucleotide sequence: TGTGCCAGCAGCTTAATGACTAGCGGGAGGGCCTTTAATGAGCAGTTCTTC. Protein sequence: CASSLMTSGRAFNEQFF. Drawing the rest from reference TRBV7-2 and TRBJ2-1, the complete variable domain is GAGVSQSPSNKVTEKGKDVELRCDPISGHTALYWYRQSLGQGLEFLIYFQGNSAPDKSGLPSDRFSAERTGGSVSTLTIQRTQQEDSAVYLCASSLMTSGRAFNEQFFGPGTRLTVL.

Only one count was recorded for this clone. The chain recombines TRBV30 with TRBJ2-7; 9 bases align to TRBD2. CDR3 size: 14 residues. Germline V gene data show CDR1 as GTSNPN and CDR2 as SVGIG (reference sequence). Trimming took 3 bases from V and 6 from J; bases not matched to a gene: 9. The CDR3, as DNA: TGTGCCTGGAGCAGCCTAGCGGGACCAGGCGAGCAGTACTTC. This encodes CAWSSLAGPGEQYF.

The rearrangement joins TRBV6-1 to TRBJ2-7; TRBD2 matches at 7 bases. The germline gives CDR1 MNHNS, CDR2 SASEGT. V shed 1 base, J shed 3 bases, and the junction held 6 bases outside the gene matches. The length of the CDR3 is 15 residues. CDR3 protein: CASSEGLGRVYEQYF. For the CDR3, the DNA is TGTGCCAGCAGTGAAGGGTTAGGGAGGGTCTACGAGCAGTACTTC.

This sequence joins TRBV4-1 and TRBJ2-7, with 13 positions matching TRBD2. The CDR3 has 15 residues. V dropped 0 bases and J dropped 4; count of bases not matched to a gene: 0. Germline CDR1 and CDR2: MGHRA and YSYEKL. The CDR3 sequence is CASSQEGLAGYEQYF. The CDR3 nucleotides are TGCGCCAGCAGCCAAGAGGGACTAGCGGGGTACGAGCAGTACTTC.

V usage is TRBV14 and J usage is TRBJ2-7, with D perhaps matching TRBD1 (5 bases). Trimming stripped 1 base from V and 5 bases from J, with 15 bases between. The CDR3 loop spans 15 amino acids. The V gene's germline CDR1 is SGHDN and CDR2 FVKESK. The CDR3 spells CASSQVGAQNHEQYF. CDR3 in DNA: TGTGCCAGCAGCCAAGTTGGGGCCCAGAACCACGAGCAGTACTTC.

The rearrangement joins TRBV7-9 to TRBJ1-1; TRBD1 matches 8 bases. V shed 1 base, J shed 8 bases, and the junction held 6 bases outside the gene matches. This CDR3 region has 14 residues. Germline values: CDR1 SEHNR, CDR2 FQNEAQ (reference sequence). The CDR3 region has the DNA TGTGCCAGCAGCTTAGACGGACAGGGAGTAGAAGCTTTCTTT. Its translation: CASSLDGQGVEAFF.

This rearrangement joins TRBV12-5 to TRBJ1-4, with D uncertain. The CDR3 loop spans 16 amino acids. Trimming cost V 0 bases and J 8 bases, with 16 bases left between them. In germline, CDR1 is LGHNT, CDR2 FRNRAP. CDR3 region: CASGLVHLGVGEKLFF. CDR3 nucleotide sequence: TGTGCTAGTGGTTTGGTACATTTGGGAGTCGGAGAAAAACTGTTTTTT. The full variable domain, its missing parts supplied by reference TRBV12-5 and TRBJ1-4, is DARVTQTPRHKVTEMGQEVTMRCQPILGHNTVFWYRQTMMQGLELLAYFRNRAPLDDSGMPKDRFSAEMPDATLATLKIQPSEPRDSAVYFCASGLVHLGVGEKLFFGSGTQLSVL.

The chain recombines TRBV2 with TRBJ1-1, with D perhaps matching TRBD1 (5 bases). The CDR3 sequence is 15 residues long. Germline lookup yields CDR1 SNHLY and CDR2 FYNNEI. Trimming took off 1 base at V and 2 bases at J, with 11 bases between the two ends. The CDR3 DNA follows: TGTGCCAGCAGTGAAGGGAACAGGATTAACACTGAAGCTTTCTTT. It yields the protein CASSEGNRINTEAFF.

V usage is TRBV7-3 and J usage is TRBJ2-7; 7 bases match TRBD2. Germline CDR1 SGHTA, CDR2 FQGTGA. The CDR3 is made up of 14 amino acids. Losses at the gene ends were 5 bases for V and 3 bases for J; bases not matched to a gene: 7. For the CDR3, the DNA is TGTGCCAGCAGCGCGGGAGTGGGACTCTACGAGCAGTACTTC. Protein: CASSAGVGLYEQYF.

This chain uses TRBV12-5 with TRBJ1-6; 7 nucleotides line up with TRBD1. Germline V gene lookup returns CDR1 LGHNT and CDR2 FRNRAP. V lost 5 bases and J lost 9; bases outside the gene matches: 4. There are 13 residues in the CDR3. The CDR3 DNA reads as TGTGCTAGTGGTCATGGGACAGCTTCACCCCTCCACTTT. Translated, it gives CASGHGTASPLHF. Based on the CDR3 plus reference TRBV12-5 and TRBJ1-6, the full variable domain is DARVTQTPRHKVTEMGQEVTMRCQPILGHNTVFWYRQTMMQGLELLAYFRNRAPLDDSGMPKDRFSAEMPDATLATLKIQPSEPRDSAVYFCASGHGTASPLHFGNGTRLTVT.